This TCR beta chain comes out of a study of shared clonotypes between healthy human individuals (dated by TCRdb to about 2020). About the full investigation: The cohort included three men and two women between 18 and 49 years of age. Per donor, three plates each were used for CD4 naive and CD4 memory, two for CD8 naive, and one for CD8 memory. To estimate repertoire size and how much clonotype sharing occurs between individuals, the study deeply sequenced the blood TCR repertoires of five or six healthy adults. To increase sequencing depth and limit assay-specific biases, different laboratories used diverse techniques to prepare libraries and sequence TCR repertoires. Leukapheresis yielded between about 0.85 and 9.5 billion PBMCs per donor.

Donors were healthy HIV-negative adults with no recently reported acute infections or vaccinations. Every donor was a Caucasian adult residing in Nashville, Tennessee, USA. Magnetic negative selection was used to enrich CD4+ T cells, after which naive cells were positively selected on CD45RA and the negative fraction became the memory subset. Blood was collected by leukapheresis, and PBMCs were isolated by Ficoll-Histopaque density gradient centrifugation and then cryopreserved in liquid nitrogen vapor phase. Purity and quantity of every magnetically sorted T cell population were checked by analytical flow cytometry. Each sorted fraction had its genomic DNA isolated and then quantified by UV absorbance on a Nanodrop 2000c. Measured from the cysteine to the phenylalanine, the CDR3 is 13 residues long. This entry keeps only the CDR3 DNA: 39 bases, framed from base 1. Cut back by 11 bases and 9 bases, the V and J ends lie 20 bases apart. Via the germline V gene, CDR1 is MNHNS and CDR2 SASEGT.

Using the deep immunoSEQ assay, TCR CDR3 regions were amplified from genomic DNA by multiplex PCR. Extracted genomic DNA from each cell subset was spread evenly across all wells of several immunoSEQ 96-well plates, with each plate serving as a replicate. For sorted subsets, 200 to 250 ng of genomic DNA, equivalent to some 30,000 T cell genomes, went into each replicate PCR. Purified libraries were measured with a Qubit 3.0 fluorometer, size-checked on a Bioanalyzer 2100, and measured again with the KAPA Library Quantification kit. Every immunoSEQ 96-well plate was sequenced on a dedicated single-read 150-cycle Illumina NextSeq 550 flow cell. In the paper's pipeline: Because the immunoSEQ output held only junctional sequences and lacked quality scores, the filtering could not match the filtering applied to full-length reads. Sequences were annotated with PyIR, a Python wrapper for IgBLAST v1.9, using IMGT germline references to assign V/J genes and CDR3. Reads were removed for weak V/J assignments (E-value above 1e-6), missing CDR3, stop codons, out-of-frame junctions, or ambiguous translated residues. V3J clonotypes were defined as sequences sharing the same inferred V gene, J gene, and CDR3 amino acid sequence. To compute the percentage overlap between repertoires, the number of shared unique clonotypes was divided by the size of the smaller repertoire. Repertoire richness was assessed with RTK rarefaction, the Chao1 estimator, and Recon v2.1 estimates of unobserved clonotypes. Generation probabilities for all TCRbeta clonotypes obtained by the gDNA method from several donors were computed using OLGA. Imported from immuneACCESS, the table was reduced by TCRdb to in-frame sequences with V and J called. These copies leave out some clones; in studies compared against another copy, an unresolved V gene accounts for under half, and the cause of the remainder is not known. V, J and clone size derive from that table, while D and trimming were established from the DNA sequence. For this sample the table gives roughly 2 million clones, of which approximately 94% were detected only once. Around 0.13% of the sample goes to the ten largest clones.

Broader findings and caveats from the paper: Pairwise subsampling indicated that sequencing depth was expected to affect the degree of clonotype sharing among donors. Across four donors, 4.5% to 6.5% of naive CD4, roughly 3.8% of naive CD8, about 2.3% of memory CD4, and 0.4% of memory CD8 clonotypes were shared. The small number of donors limited the genetic and exposure-history diversity represented. Naive subsets generally had larger estimated clonotype richness than memory subsets. Compared with non-shared clonotypes, the clonotypes found in all four sorted-subset donors had higher generation probabilities. Sampling was limited to blood, and TCR repertoires in tissue likely differ from TCR repertoires in blood. Incomplete sequencing was indicated by rarefaction of sorted-subset datasets, despite the large sequencing depth.

A remark on this clone: It lacks a known antigen. No base quality information exists; no much larger clone differs at one position.

Sample: naive CD4+ T cells sorted from blood. The label giving this sample's cell subset or site can be read as: CD45RA+ positively selected. The source of this sequence is a man aged 18 to 29 in good health. The rearrangement combines TRBV6-1 with TRBJ1-5; there is no confident call for the D gene. At the DNA level, the sequence is TGTGCCTCATATAGGGAGCAAGGTTCGCCCCAGCATTTT. This codes for CASYREQGSPQHF.